Below are 28 T cell receptor beta chains sequenced from a single sample in a study of blood T cell repertoires in COVID-19. Clones were sequenced by immunoSEQ multiplex PCR, and TCRdb holds only the in-frame ones, with some missing. This table has 250,000 or so clones, around 90% appearing once. Specimen: peripheral blood. The receptors come from a woman in her fifties or sixties with COVID-19, enrolled during active disease.

This rearrangement joins TRBV6-1 to TRBJ1-5, with no clear D. This CDR3 is built from 14 residues. CDR1 is MNHNS and CDR2 is SASEGT in the germline V gene. Deletions cut 3 bases from V and 7 bases from J, with 13 bases between. Written as DNA, the CDR3 is TGTGCCAGCAGTGAGGGCCTTCCGGGGCAGCCCCAGCATTTT. As protein: CASSEGLPGQPQHF.

The chain uses TRBV5-1 and TRBJ2-5; TRBD2 aligns across 9 bases. V shed 4 bases and J 2 bases; nucleotides not matched to a gene: 9. The CDR3 totals 16 residues. Germline CDR1 and CDR2: SGHRS and YFSETQ. For the CDR3, the DNA is TGCGCCAGCAGCGGGATTCTAGCGGGGTTTCAAGAGACCCAGTACTTC. This sequence encodes CASSGILAGFQETQYF.

The V and J genes are TRBV5-6 and TRBJ1-2, with D uncertain. Trimming left V 0 bases short and J 4 bases short, with 4 bases between. Germline loops: CDR1 SGHDT, CDR2 YYEEEE. The CDR3 is 12 residues long. The CDR3 spells CASSLDSYGYTF. The CDR3 DNA is TGTGCCAGCAGCTTGGACAGCTATGGCTACACCTTC.

The CDR3: CASSQSPGQGNYGYTF. The CDR3 DNA is TGCGCCAGCAGCCAATCCCCGGGACAGGGTAACTATGGCTACACCTTC. The rearrangement uses TRBV4-1 and TRBJ1-2; 9 nucleotides align to TRBD1. After removal of 2 bases from V and 1 base from J, the junction contained 5 bases not matched to a gene. CDR1 is MGHRA, CDR2 YSYEKL, per germline. This CDR3 has 16 amino acids.

This sequence joins TRBV11-3 and TRBJ2-7; D ambiguous. This CDR3 comprises 14 residues. Germline V lookup: CDR1 SGHNT, CDR2 YENEEA. V lost 1 base to trimming and J lost 3 bases, with 10 bases between them. In DNA, the CDR3 is TGTGCCAGCAGCTTAGGTCCTGAGGACTACGAGCAGTACTTC. Its translation is CASSLGPEDYEQYF.

This sequence joins TRBV12-3 or TRBV12-4 and TRBJ2-1, with 12 nucleotides matching TRBD1. V gave up 6 bases and J gave up 15 bases; unmatched junction bases: 9. This CDR3 contains 13 residues. DNA of the CDR3: TGTGCCAGCAGCCCGGGACAGGGGGCGAATTGGTTCTTC. Translated, it gives CASSPGQGANWFF.

The V gene is TRBV19, the J gene TRBJ1-4; 8 positions match TRBD1. With 6 bases clipped from V and 5 bases from J, the junction kept 11 bases outside the gene matches. In germline, CDR1 is LNHDA, CDR2 SQIVND (reference sequence). CDR3 length: 16 residues. The CDR3 region has the DNA TGTGCCAGTAGCCGACAGGGGAGGGGACCAAATGAAAAACTGTTTTTT. Translation: CASSRQGRGPNEKLFF.

This rearrangement joins TRBV29-1 to TRBJ2-3, with TRBD1 matching over 8 bases. The J segment lost 2 bases and the V segment lost 7 bases, leaving 11 bases of the junction unmatched. Germline V CDR1 and CDR2: SQVTM, ANQGSEA. The CDR3 covers 15 residues. CDR3 loop: CSAGATGAYTDTQYF. CDR3 nucleotide sequence: TGCAGCGCCGGAGCGACAGGGGCCTACACAGATACGCAGTATTTT.

This chain uses TRBV5-6 with TRBJ1-2; the match to TRBD1 covers 7 bases. Germline V gene sequence: CDR1 SGHDT, CDR2 YYEEEE. Trimming at V came to 6 bases and at J to 8 bases, leaving 7 bases not matched to a gene. This CDR3 has 12 residues. CDR3 in DNA: TGTGCCAGCACCTCGACAGGGTTGGGCTACACCTTC. The encoded protein is CASTSTGLGYTF. The full variable domain, its missing parts supplied by reference TRBV5-6 and TRBJ1-2, is DAGVTQSPTHLIKTRGQQVTLRCSPKSGHDTVSWYQQALGQGPQFIFQYYEEEERQRGNFPDRFSGHQFPNYSSELNVNALLLGDSALYLCASTSTGLGYTFGSGTRLTVV.

This chain links TRBV19 with TRBJ1-1; 8 bases align to TRBD1. Germline V CDR1 and CDR2: LNHDA, SQIVND (reference sequence). This CDR3 contains 15 residues. V shed 5 bases and J 4 bases; nucleotides not matched to a gene: 9. The CDR3 protein is CASSADRGISTEAFF. CDR3 nucleotide sequence: TGTGCCAGTAGTGCTGACAGGGGTATAAGCACTGAAGCTTTCTTT.

This clone came up a few times. The rearrangement joins TRBV7-8 to TRBJ1-4, with 7 nucleotides matching TRBD1. V gave up 3 bases and J gave up 5 bases; unmatched junction bases: 3. This CDR3 has 14 residues. Germline loops: CDR1 SGHVS, CDR2 FQNEAQ. In nucleotides, the CDR3 is TGTGCCAGCAGCTTGACAGGGCTGAATGAAAAACTGTTTTTT. Encoded protein: CASSLTGLNEKLFF.

V usage is TRBV2 and J usage is TRBJ1-4, with TRBD1 matching over 7 bases. The V and J ends lost 4 bases and 3 bases, in that order; junction bases with no gene match: 5. The CDR3 runs 15 residues. Germline V gives CDR1 SNHLY, CDR2 FYNNEI. DNA for the CDR3: TGTGCCAGCAGTGCGACAGGGCGAGCTAATGAAAAACTGTTTTTT. As protein: CASSATGRANEKLFF. Together with reference TRBV2 and TRBJ1-4, the CDR3 gives the full variable domain: EPEVTQTPSHQVTQMGQEVILRCVPISNHLYFYWYRQILGQKVEFLVSFYNNEISEKSEIFDDQFSVERPDGSNFTLKIRSTKLEDSAMYFCASSATGRANEKLFFGSGTQLSVL.

The rearrangement uses TRBV19 and TRBJ1-4; possible D gene TRBD1, 5 bases. V lost 5 bases and J lost 4, with 11 bases in between. CDR3 length equals 14 residues. CDR1 is LNHDA and CDR2 is SQIVND in the germline V gene (reference sequence). The CDR3 nucleotides read TGTGCCAGTAGTCTAGGGGCGGGTAATGAAAAACTGTTTTTT. This gives the protein CASSLGAGNEKLFF.

The chain uses TRBV7-9 and TRBJ1-4; D unclear. The germline V and J ends were trimmed by 5 bases and 2 bases, with 6 bases remaining between them. Per the germline V gene, CDR1 is SEHNR and CDR2 is FQNEAQ (reference sequence). The CDR3 sequence is 13 residues long. CDR3 region: CASSGRTNEKLFF. Here the CDR3 DNA reads TGTGCCAGCAGCGGTCGGACTAATGAAAAACTGTTTTTT.

This clone was counted only a few times. The chain employs TRBV20-1 and TRBJ1-5, with D possibly being TRBD1 (5 bases). The CDR3 extends over 15 amino acids. Trimming cost V 3 bases and J 3 bases, with 15 bases left between them. CDR1 is DFQATT and CDR2 is SNEGSKA in the germline V gene (reference sequence). CDR3 protein: CSASREGHFNQPQHF. The DNA of the CDR3 is TGCAGTGCTAGTAGGGAAGGACACTTCAATCAGCCCCAGCATTTT.

The chain combines TRBV11-3 with TRBJ1-1, with unresolved D. Trimming took 0 bases from V and 1 from J, leaving 3 bases between them. The CDR3 contains 13 residues. The germline V gene encodes CDR1 SGHNT and CDR2 YENEEA. The CDR3 DNA sequence: TGTGCCAGCAGCTTAGAGGCGAACACTGAAGCTTTCTTT. This gives the protein CASSLEANTEAFF.

This sequence joins TRBV3-1 (or the pseudogene TRBV3-2) and TRBJ1-2; the match to TRBD1 covers 7 bases. The CDR3 has 13 amino acids. Germline loops: CDR1 LGHDT, CDR2 YNNKEL (reference sequence). With 4 bases clipped from V and 6 bases from J, the junction kept 5 bases outside the gene matches. The CDR3 is CASSPGTADGYTF. The CDR3 DNA sequence: TGTGCCAGCAGCCCCGGGACAGCTGATGGCTACACCTTC.

The V call is TRBV3-1 (or the pseudogene TRBV3-2), the J call TRBJ1-2; D may be TRBD1 (6 bases). The length of the CDR3 is 14 residues. Between the trimmed V and J ends, which lost 1 base and 7 bases, there was a span of 13 bases. Germline V gene sequence: CDR1 LGHDT, CDR2 YNNKEL (reference sequence). CDR3 coding DNA: TGTGCCAGCAGCCAAGGTAACAGGGTAGGTGGCTACACCTTC. Its protein is CASSQGNRVGGYTF.

In its sample, this clone was seen once. V and J are TRBV19 and TRBJ1-1; D is unresolved. The CDR3 totals 15 residues. V shed 1 base and J shed 4 bases, with 13 bases lying between them. Looked up from germline, CDR1 is LNHDA and CDR2 is SQIVND (reference sequence). CDR3 nucleotide sequence: TGTGCCAGTAGTATAGTAGGAGGCATGAGCACTGAAGCTTTCTTT. This codes for CASSIVGGMSTEAFF.

The rearrangement uses TRBV4-3 and TRBJ1-5; D is ambiguous. The CDR3 spans 15 residues. Germline CDR1 is LGHNA and CDR2 is YSLEER. Trimming removed 3 bases from V and 0 bases from J, with 9 bases in between. The chain's CDR3 is CASSHEHISNQPQHF. The CDR3 bases are TGCGCCAGCAGCCATGAGCATATTAGCAATCAGCCCCAGCATTTT.

The V call is TRBV7-2, the J call TRBJ2-2; D gene unclear. Germline V gives CDR1 SGHTA, CDR2 FQGNSA. The CDR3 is made up of 14 amino acids. The V gene lost 4 bases and the J gene lost 0 bases, with 6 bases spanning the gap. CDR3 in amino acids: CASSYYTNTGELFF. Here the CDR3 DNA reads TGTGCCAGCAGCTATTACACGAACACCGGGGAGCTGTTTTTT.

In its sample, this clone was seen once. This chain joins TRBV19 and TRBJ1-1; 8 bases agree with TRBD1. V lost 2 bases and J lost 4; bases outside the gene matches: 6. The CDR3 runs 15 residues. Per the germline V gene, CDR1 is LNHDA and CDR2 is SQIVND (reference sequence). CDR3 coding DNA: TGTGCCAGTAGTATACTGACAGGGGCAGGCACTGAAGCTTTCTTT. This encodes CASSILTGAGTEAFF. Combining the CDR3 with reference TRBV19 and TRBJ1-1 gives the whole variable domain DGGITQSPKYLFRKEGQNVTLSCEQNLNHDAMYWYRQDPGQGLRLIYYSQIVNDFQKGDIAEGYSVSREKKESFPLTVTSAQKNPTAFYLCASSILTGAGTEAFFGQGTRLTVV.

A word on this clone: One end of the junction varies from germline; a read error may be responsible. The chain recombines TRBV12-3 or TRBV12-4 with TRBJ1-1; no definite D call. The CDR3 extends over 12 amino acids. The CDR3 coding sequence is TGTGCCACCAGTTTCCCGGGAAGAGAAGCTTTCTTT. This codes for CATSFPGREAFF.

As to this clone: An end of the junction does not agree with germline; a read error may underlie this. This chain connects TRBV7-2 to TRBJ1-2; D perhaps matches TRBD1 (6 bases). Per germline, CDR1 SGHTA and CDR2 FQGNSA. CDR3 length: 15 amino acids. The CDR3 reads CASTLRAGVDYGYTF. CDR3 sequence (DNA): TGTGCCAGCACCTTACGGGCAGGGGTTGACTATGGCTACACCTTC.

V usage is TRBV20-1 and J usage is TRBJ2-5, with D unclear. CDR1 and CDR2 from the germline V gene are DFQATT and SNEGSKA (reference sequence). Trimming removed 3 bases at V and 1 base at J, with 12 bases between. The CDR3 is 14 residues long. The CDR3 sequence is CSASGLGLQETQYF. DNA for the CDR3: TGCAGTGCTAGTGGGTTGGGCCTCCAAGAGACCCAGTACTTC.

As regards this clone: The junction shows a germline mismatch at one end, possibly a read error. This chain links TRBV5-4 with TRBJ2-5; TRBD1 agrees at 9 bases. Germline loops: CDR1 SGHNT, CDR2 YYREEE (reference sequence). The CDR3 covers 14 residues. The DNA of the CDR3 is TGTGCCAGCAGGTTGGACAGGGGCCAAGAGACCCAGTACTTC. Its protein product is CASRLDRGQETQYF.

The rearrangement uses TRBV14 and TRBJ1-4; D not resolved. The CDR3 is made up of 19 amino acids. The germline V gene has CDR1 SGHDN and CDR2 FVKESK. The V end was cut by 4 bases, the J end by 3 bases, with 24 bases between. CDR3 nucleotide sequence: TGTGCCAGCAGCCCACAAGTGAGGGTCCGGGTCACACCTAATGAAAAACTGTTTTTT. It translates to CASSPQVRVRVTPNEKLFF.

The rearrangement joins TRBV7-2 to TRBJ2-7; 7 nucleotides match TRBD1. Germline CDR1 SGHTA, CDR2 FQGNSA. The CDR3 runs to 15 residues. V lost 3 bases and J lost 0; bases outside the gene matches: 5. The CDR3 DNA reads as TGTGCCAGCAGCTTTCAGACAGGGAGCTCCTACGAGCAGTACTTC. Its translation: CASSFQTGSSYEQYF.